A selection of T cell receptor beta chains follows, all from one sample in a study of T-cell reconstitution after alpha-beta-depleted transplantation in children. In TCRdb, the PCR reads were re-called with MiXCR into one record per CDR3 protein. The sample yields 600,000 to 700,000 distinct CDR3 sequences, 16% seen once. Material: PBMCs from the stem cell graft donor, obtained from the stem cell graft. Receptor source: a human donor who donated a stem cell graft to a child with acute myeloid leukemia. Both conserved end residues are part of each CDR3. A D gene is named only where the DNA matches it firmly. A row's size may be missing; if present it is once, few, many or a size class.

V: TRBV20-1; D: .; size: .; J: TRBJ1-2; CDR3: CSAGDRARETGYTF; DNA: TGCAGTGCTGGAGACAGAGCCCGGGAAACTGGCTACACCTTC
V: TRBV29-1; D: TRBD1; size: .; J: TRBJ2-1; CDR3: CSVETLGQGFGNEQFF; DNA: TGCAGCGTTGAAACTTTGGGACAGGGTTTTGGGAATGAGCAGTTCTTC
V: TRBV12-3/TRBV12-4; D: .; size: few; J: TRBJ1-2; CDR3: CASSQTGYGYTF; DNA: TGTGCCAGCAGCCAGACAGGCTATGGCTACACCTTC
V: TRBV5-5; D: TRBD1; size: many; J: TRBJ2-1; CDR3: CASSSTPEQGAEQFF; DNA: TGTGCCAGCAGCTCCACCCCCGAGCAGGGGGCTGAGCAGTTCTTC
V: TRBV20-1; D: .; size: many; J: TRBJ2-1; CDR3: CSARDRRRGNEQFF; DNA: TGCAGTGCTAGAGACAGGCGGCGAGGCAATGAGCAGTTCTTC
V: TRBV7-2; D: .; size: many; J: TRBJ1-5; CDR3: CASSLDRGLNQPQHF; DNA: TGTGCCAGCAGCTTAGATCGAGGGCTCAATCAGCCCCAGCATTTT
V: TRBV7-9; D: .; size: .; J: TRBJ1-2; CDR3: CASSLVGVANYGYTF; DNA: TGTGCCAGCAGCTTGGTAGGGGTAGCTAACTATGGCTACACCTTC
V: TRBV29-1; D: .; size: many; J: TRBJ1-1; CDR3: CSVEDSSGAGAFF; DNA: TGCAGCGTTGAAGATAGCTCGGGTGCGGGGGCTTTCTTT
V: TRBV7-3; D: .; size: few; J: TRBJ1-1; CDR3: CASSSTPGGSEAFF; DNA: TGTGCCAGCAGCTCGACCCCGGGGGGCTCTGAAGCTTTCTTT
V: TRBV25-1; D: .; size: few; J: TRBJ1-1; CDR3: CASSELGVVSDTEAFF; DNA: TGTGCCAGCAGTGAATTGGGAGTAGTTTCGGACACTGAAGCTTTCTTT
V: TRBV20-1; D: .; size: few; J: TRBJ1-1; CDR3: CSARGGLSPYTEAFF; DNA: TGCAGTGCTAGAGGGGGGCTATCCCCTTACACTGAAGCTTTCTTT
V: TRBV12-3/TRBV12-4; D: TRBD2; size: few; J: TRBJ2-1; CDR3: CASKESRGYEQFF; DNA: TGTGCCAGCAAGGAGTCGCGGGGGTATGAGCAGTTCTTC
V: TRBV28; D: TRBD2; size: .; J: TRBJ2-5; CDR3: CASTKMGEGETQYF; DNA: TGTGCCAGCACAAAAATGGGGGAGGGGGAGACCCAGTACTTC
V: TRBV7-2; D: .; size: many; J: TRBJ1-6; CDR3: CASSSNRVGSPLHF; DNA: TGTGCCAGCAGCTCCAATAGGGTGGGTTCACCCCTCCACTTT
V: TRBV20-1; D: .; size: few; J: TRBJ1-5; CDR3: CSARDLGGHNLDQPQHF; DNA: TGCAGTGCTAGAGATTTGGGGGGCCATAACTTAGATCAGCCCCAGCATTTT
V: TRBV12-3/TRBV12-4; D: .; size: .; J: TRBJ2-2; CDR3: CASSNNRANTGELFF; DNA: TGTGCCAGCAGTAACAACCGAGCGAACACCGGGGAGCTGTTTTTT
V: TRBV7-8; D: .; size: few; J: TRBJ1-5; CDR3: CASSLGNRRYDQPQHF; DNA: TGTGCCAGCAGCTTAGGGAACAGGCGGTACGATCAGCCCCAGCATTTT